Included here is one T cell receptor (beta chain) sequence, with context. Its antigen remains unidentified. This sample was included in a study of blood T cells in healthy people across ages. Study-wide results and limits: A greater number of naive CD4+ cells and higher diversity distinguished long-lived donors from aged donors. Not knowing donor CMV status may have confounded expanded clonotype changes.

Together with a sample-barcoded 5' primer, a J-beta primer mix was included in a second PCR lasting roughly 6 to 12 cycles. TCRdb analysed the 5' RACE reads with MiXCR anew, one entry per CDR3 protein. The table records approximately 600,000 distinct CDR3 sequences, approximately 59% of them present only once. Each donor was a healthy Caucasian individual from Russia, aged roughly 6 to 95. Whenever a sample was processed, at least 7 million PBMCs were isolated. The CDR3 extends over 16 amino acids. Germline lookup yields CDR1 SEHNR and CDR2 FQNEAQ (reference sequence). The V gene end was trimmed by 6 bases and the J gene end by 0 bases; junction bases not matched to a gene: 5.

The TCR comes from a man aged 60-69 years in good health. This rearrangement joins TRBV7-9 to TRBJ2-1, with TRBD2 matching over 10 bases. What was sequenced was blood. The CDR3 here is CASRSGLASSYNEQFF. The DNA of the CDR3 is TGTGCCAGCAGATCGGGACTAGCGAGCTCCTACAATGAGCAGTTCTTC.